The 22 T cell receptor beta chains listed next were all sequenced from one sample in a study of blood T cell repertoires in COVID-19. Sequencing used immunoSEQ multiplex PCR; TCRdb keeps in-frame clones, though not all of them. The sample shows approximately 72,000 clones, under 90% of them seen only once. Material for sequencing was peripheral blood. The source of these receptors is a man aged 60 to 75 with acute or convalescent COVID-19.

Of note for this clone: One junction end does not reproduce the germline sequence, and a read error may be involved. This chain uses TRBV10-1 with TRBJ1-2; D perhaps matches TRBD1 (6 bases). Per the germline V gene, CDR1 is WNHNN and CDR2 is SYGVQD (reference sequence). The CDR3 loop spans 9 amino acids. CDR3 loop: CAIPAQGCF. The DNA of the CDR3 is TGCGCCATTCCTGCACAGGGTTGCTTC.

The gene calls are TRBV6-5 and TRBJ1-3; 9 bases map to TRBD1. V shed 8 bases, J shed 2 bases, and the junction held 4 bases outside the gene matches. This CDR3 spans 14 amino acids. The V gene's germline CDR1 is MNHEY and CDR2 SVGAGI. CDR3 sequence: CASYRTGAGNTIYF. As DNA, the CDR3 is TGTGCCAGCTATCGGACAGGGGCTGGAAACACCATATATTTT.

The rearrangement links TRBV15 to TRBJ2-1; 7 bases line up with TRBD1. This CDR3 has 14 residues. V trimming: 5 bases; J trimming: 7 bases; junction bases outside the gene matches: 8. CDR1 is LNHNV and CDR2 is YYDKDF in the germline V gene (reference sequence). CDR3 nucleotide sequence: TGTGCCACCAGCCCCTGGACAGGAACAAATGAGCAGTTCTTC. Its translation: CATSPWTGTNEQFF.

This chain connects TRBV6-5 to TRBJ2-7; a weak D match, TRBD2 (6 bases). The CDR3 is 14 residues long. The V gene lost 5 bases and the J gene lost 3 bases, with 14 bases spanning the gap. The V gene's germline CDR1 is MNHEY and CDR2 SVGAGI. The DNA for the CDR3 is TGTGCCAGCAGTACGGCCGGGACTGTCTACGAGCAGTACTTC. This sequence encodes CASSTAGTVYEQYF.

The chain links TRBV27 to TRBJ1-5; 9 bases are a match to TRBD1. Germline V gene sequence: CDR1 MNHEY, CDR2 SMNVEV (reference sequence). J gave up 1 base and V 4 bases, and 2 bases lay outside the gene matches. The CDR3 loop spans 15 amino acids. CDR3: CASSYRGLSNQPQHF. CDR3 DNA: TGTGCCAGCAGTTACAGGGGGCTGAGCAATCAGCCCCAGCATTTT.

V gene TRBV5-6 combines with J gene TRBJ1-4, with D possibly matching TRBD1 (5 bases). The CDR3 is 13 residues long. Per the germline V gene, CDR1 is SGHDT and CDR2 is YYEEEE. V was clipped by 0 bases and J by 7 bases, with 7 bases between them. CDR3 loop: CASSLGRGEKLFF. CDR3 DNA sequence: TGTGCCAGCAGCTTGGGGAGGGGTGAAAAACTGTTTTTT.

In this sample, this clone turned up once. The V and J genes are TRBV27 and TRBJ2-6; D gene unclear. This CDR3 region has 12 residues. Trimming left V 6 bases short and J 3 bases short, with 3 bases between. From germline, CDR1 is MNHEY and CDR2 SMNVEV (reference sequence). The CDR3 DNA reads TGTGCCAGCAGCGGTGGGGCCAACGTCCTGACTTTC. Translated: CASSGGANVLTF. Complete variable domain (other parts from reference TRBV27 and TRBJ2-6): EAQVTQNPRYLITVTGKKLTVTCSQNMNHEYMSWYRQDPGLGLRQIYYSMNVEVTDKGDVPEGYKVSRKEKRNFPLILESPSPNQTSLYFCASSGGANVLTFGAGSRLTVL.

This chain joins TRBV11-3 and TRBJ2-2; 9 bases map to TRBD1. Germline-derived CDR1 and CDR2 are SGHNT and YENEEA. The CDR3 loop spans 15 amino acids. V was clipped by 5 bases and J by 6 bases; unmatched bases: 7. The CDR3 nucleotides read TGTGCCAGCAGCGGCGGGACAGGGCGGGCCGGGGAGCTGTTTTTT. Translation: CASSGGTGRAGELFF.

The V gene is TRBV7-9, the J gene TRBJ1-2; 7 nucleotides align to TRBD1. Germline V gene data show CDR1 as SEHNR and CDR2 as FQNEAQ (reference sequence). V lost 5 bases, J lost 6 bases, and 6 bases stayed unmatched. The CDR3 has 13 residues. As DNA, the CDR3 is TGTGCCAGCAGCGAGACGGACAGGAATGGCTACACCTTC. It yields the protein CASSETDRNGYTF.

J is TRBJ1-6 and V is TRBV18; TRBD1 aligns across 9 bases. With V trimmed by 4 bases and J by 8 bases, 3 bases remained unmatched. Germline lookup yields CDR1 KGHSH and CDR2 LQKENI. The CDR3 runs to 14 residues. The CDR3 sequence: CASSRDREDSPLHF. CDR3 DNA sequence: TGTGCCAGCTCACGGGACAGGGAAGATTCACCCCTCCACTTT.

This clone was counted once. V gene TRBV18 combines with J gene TRBJ2-2; D is perhaps TRBD1 (6 bases). This CDR3 is 14 amino acids long. Germline CDR1 reads KGHSH; CDR2 reads LQKENI. V lost 2 bases to trimming and J lost 7 bases, with 11 bases between them. CDR3 sequence: CASSPSQGSGELFF. CDR3 nucleotides: TGTGCCAGCTCACCATCCCAGGGGAGCGGGGAGCTGTTTTTT.

The chain has TRBV11-2 and TRBJ2-4; TRBD1 is a possible D gene (6 bases). The CDR3 runs to 14 residues. CDR1 is SGHAT, CDR2 FQNNGV, per germline. The ends were cut back, 5 bases at V and 6 bases at J, with 14 bases in the middle. CDR3 sequence (DNA): TGTGCCAGCAGCACGGCCGGGACACTAAACATTCAGTACTTC. Residues: CASSTAGTLNIQYF.

This chain links TRBV2 with TRBJ2-3; no definite D call. The CDR3 is 10 residues long. Germline assignment: CDR1 SNHLY and CDR2 FYNNEI. V lost 7 bases and J 11 bases, leaving 10 bases between the germline ends. The CDR3 reads CASNSVEQYF. CDR3 nucleotide sequence: TGTGCCAGCAACTCGGTAGAGCAGTATTTT.

V gene TRBV6-6 combines with J gene TRBJ1-1; D unclear. CDR1 is MNHNY and CDR2 is SVGAGI in the germline V gene (reference sequence). The germline V and J ends were trimmed by 6 bases and 3 bases, with 8 bases remaining between them. This CDR3 spans 12 amino acids. The CDR3 bases are TGTGCCAGCAGAGGAGCGTACACTGAAGCTTTCTTT. This translates into CASRGAYTEAFF.

The genes are TRBV7-6 and TRBJ2-2; 7 bases match TRBD1. The germline V gene encodes CDR1 SGHVS and CDR2 FNYEAQ. Unmatched junction bases numbered 5, after V lost 0 bases and J lost 1 base. This CDR3 has 17 residues. CDR3 sequence reads: CASSLAPGQLNTGELFF. DNA for the CDR3: TGTGCCAGCAGCTTAGCACCGGGACAGCTGAACACCGGGGAGCTGTTTTTT.

The chain joins TRBV18 to TRBJ1-4, with 7 bases matching TRBD1. CDR1 is KGHSH, CDR2 LQKENI, per germline. The trim removed 2 bases at V and 1 base at J, leaving 4 bases unmatched. The CDR3 runs 16 residues. The CDR3: CASSPAGGLTNEKLFF. As DNA, the CDR3 is TGTGCCAGCTCACCAGCAGGGGGACTAACTAATGAAAAACTGTTTTTT.

V is TRBV7-9 and J is TRBJ1-2; D uncertain. V was clipped by 5 bases and J by 4 bases, with 17 bases between them. The CDR3 runs 15 residues. Germline-derived CDR1 and CDR2 are SEHNR and FQNEAQ (reference sequence). CDR3: CASSLTGLSLYGYTF. The CDR3, as DNA: TGTGCCAGCAGCCTAACCGGACTGTCGCTCTATGGCTACACCTTC.

The chain is built from TRBV10-3 and TRBJ1-6, with D hard to call. Per germline, CDR1 ENHRY and CDR2 SYGVKD. The CDR3 contains 15 residues. V was shortened by 3 bases and J by 0 bases, with 6 bases between the two germline ends. The CDR3 protein is CAISDRSSYNSPLHF. In DNA form, the CDR3 reads TGTGCCATCAGTGATCGCAGCTCCTATAATTCACCCCTCCACTTT.

The chain recombines TRBV27 with TRBJ2-5; TRBD2 aligns across 11 bases. V trimming: 6 bases; J trimming: 4 bases; junction bases outside the gene matches: 19. Germline CDR1 and CDR2: MNHEY and SMNVEV (reference sequence). The CDR3 runs to 19 residues. The CDR3 sequence is CASSQLGPLAGDMRETQYF. The CDR3 DNA follows: TGTGCCAGCAGCCAACTAGGCCCACTAGCGGGGGATATGAGAGAGACCCAGTACTTC.

The chain recombines TRBV6-5 with TRBJ1-1; D is ambiguous. The CDR3 has 13 residues. Germline V CDR1 and CDR2: MNHEY, SVGAGI. The ends were cut back, 8 bases at V and 2 bases at J, with 12 bases in the middle. In DNA, the CDR3 is TGTGCCAGCGAACAACGGGGTAACACTGAAGCTTTCTTT. Translating it yields CASEQRGNTEAFF.

The chain employs TRBV3-1 (or the pseudogene TRBV3-2) and TRBJ1-4; D possibly corresponds to TRBD1 (5 bases). The CDR3 extends over 14 amino acids. V was pared by 5 bases and J by 7 bases, with 14 bases between. Germline CDR1 LGHDT, CDR2 YNNKEL (reference sequence). DNA of the CDR3: TGTGCCAGCAGCGACCAGGGATGGGGTGAAAAACTGTTTTTT. Its protein product is CASSDQGWGEKLFF.

This sequence joins TRBV6-5 and TRBJ1-3; tentative D call: TRBD1 (5 bases). V shed 6 bases and J shed 6 bases, with 9 bases lying between them. This CDR3 region has 12 residues. The germline V gene has CDR1 MNHEY and CDR2 SVGAGI. The CDR3 bases are TGTGCCAGCAGCCTCAGGGAAAACACCATATATTTT. Amino acid sequence: CASSLRENTIYF.